Listed here are 30 T cell receptor beta chains from one sample, sequenced in a study of PD-L1 blockade in urothelial cancer. The data were produced by immunoSEQ multiplex PCR, yet TCRdb's version contains in-frame clones alone and is incomplete. The table includes about 38,000 clones, about 86% detected once. The sample's time point: peripheral blood 6 weeks after treatment start. Source: PBMCs, taken around atezolizumab (anti-PD-L1) treatment. These receptors were obtained from a man between 60 and 75 years old with urothelial cancer.

The DNA of the CDR3 is TGTGCCAGCAGTGACTCGGGCAGGGGGTACACTGAAGCTTTCTTT. Its protein product is CASSDSGRGYTEAFF. The rearrangement uses TRBV6-4 and TRBJ1-1; 7 positions match TRBD1. V shed 0 bases and J 3 bases; nucleotides not matched to a gene: 4. The germline CDR1 and CDR2 sequences are MRHNA and SNTAGT. The length of the CDR3 is 15 residues.

This clone was seen more than once but under ten times. The chain is built from TRBV4-1 and TRBJ1-1; 9 bases are shared with TRBD1. V lost 1 base, J lost 1 base, and 7 bases stayed unmatched. The CDR3 is made up of 17 amino acids. In germline, CDR1 is MGHRA, CDR2 YSYEKL. The CDR3 DNA reads as TGCGCCAGCAGCCAAGGGCCCACGACAGGGGGGAACACTGAAGCTTTCTTT. This sequence encodes CASSQGPTTGGNTEAFF.

V gene TRBV12-5 combines with J gene TRBJ1-1; 8 positions match TRBD1. Trimming removed 0 bases from V and 1 base from J; junction bases left unmatched: 10. Germline-derived CDR1 and CDR2 are LGHNT and FRNRAP. This CDR3 contains 18 residues. DNA for the CDR3: TGTGCTAGTGGTTTGGTATTCCAGGGGGCGGCTGGGAACACTGAAGCTTTCTTT. As protein: CASGLVFQGAAGNTEAFF.

The rearrangement joins TRBV10-3 to TRBJ2-1; TRBD1 is a possible D gene (6 bases). The germline V gene encodes CDR1 ENHRY and CDR2 SYGVKD. Trimming removed 0 bases from V and 5 bases from J, with 11 bases in between. The CDR3 is 15 residues long. The CDR3 spells CAISESGTQNNEQFF. The CDR3 nucleotides read TGTGCCATCAGTGAGTCAGGGACACAGAACAATGAGCAGTTCTTC.

The DNA for the CDR3 is TGCGCCAGCAGCCAGGGAGGGGGGGGGCGAGAAAAACTGTTTTTT. The encoded protein is CASSQGGGGREKLFF. J is TRBJ1-4 and V is TRBV4-3; the D gene is possibly TRBD1 (6 bases). Trimming left V 3 bases short and J 8 bases short, with 16 bases between. The V gene's germline CDR1 is LGHNA and CDR2 YSLEER. CDR3 length: 15 residues.

The chain recombines TRBV28 with TRBJ2-3; 12 bases are a match to TRBD2. Germline V gene data show CDR1 as MDHEN and CDR2 as SYDVKM. This CDR3 is 17 amino acids long. V shed 6 bases, J shed 4 bases, and the junction held 11 bases outside the gene matches. The CDR3 spells CASRGAAASGGADTQYF. The CDR3 DNA reads as TGTGCCAGCAGAGGGGCCGCCGCTAGCGGGGGGGCAGATACGCAGTATTTT.

V and J are TRBV6-5 and TRBJ2-1; D is unresolved. V was pared by 5 bases and J by 5 bases, with 13 bases between. The CDR3 has 14 amino acids. Germline CDR1 and CDR2: MNHEY and SVGAGI. The CDR3 spells CASSVDTHHNEQFF. Written as DNA, the CDR3 is TGTGCCAGCAGTGTCGATACACATCACAATGAGCAGTTCTTC.

V usage is TRBV7-3 and J usage is TRBJ2-1; 9 nucleotides line up with TRBD1. V was pared by 4 bases and J by 3 bases, with 4 bases of the junction left unmatched. The CDR3 is 15 amino acids. Germline V gene data show CDR1 as SGHTA and CDR2 as FQGTGA. The CDR3 loop is CASSSLTGGYNEQFF. In DNA form, the CDR3 reads TGTGCCAGCAGCTCATTGACAGGGGGCTACAATGAGCAGTTCTTC.

The chain couples TRBV19 to TRBJ2-7, with 7 positions matching TRBD1. The CDR3 has 14 amino acids. V lost 4 bases and J lost 0; bases outside the gene matches: 3. Germline assignment: CDR1 LNHDA and CDR2 SQIVND (reference sequence). CDR3 nucleotide sequence: TGTGCCAGTAGTACCGGGACAGTCTCCTACGAGCAGTACTTC. Protein product: CASSTGTVSYEQYF.

V is TRBV25-1 and J is TRBJ1-2; the match to TRBD1 covers 9 bases. V gave up 8 bases and J gave up 4 bases; unmatched junction bases: 5. The length of the CDR3 is 13 residues. Germline lookup yields CDR1 MGHDK and CDR2 SYGVNS. The CDR3 DNA sequence: TGTGCCAGCGGGACAGGGTTCTTCTATGGCTACACCTTC. Translating gives CASGTGFFYGYTF.

This sequence joins TRBV7-2 and TRBJ2-7; TRBD1 matches 7 bases. V trimming: 1 base; J trimming: 2 bases; junction bases outside the gene matches: 2. This CDR3 comprises 14 residues. Per germline, CDR1 SGHTA and CDR2 FQGNSA. CDR3 coding DNA: TGTGCCAGCAGCTTAGGGGGACAGACCTACGAGCAGTACTTC. It encodes CASSLGGQTYEQYF.

The J gene is TRBJ2-7, the V gene TRBV6-1; possible D gene TRBD2, 6 bases. Trimming left V 2 bases short and J 6 bases short, with 17 bases between. The CDR3 has 15 amino acids. The germline gives CDR1 MNHNS, CDR2 SASEGT. This CDR3 reads CASSELAARSPEQYF. The CDR3 DNA is TGTGCCAGCAGTGAATTAGCGGCGAGATCACCCGAGCAGTACTTC.

The CDR3 DNA follows: TGTGCCAGCAGCTCGATGGGACGGACAGTTCTGAACACTGAAGCTTTCTTT. It encodes CASSSMGRTVLNTEAFF. This chain links TRBV5-8 with TRBJ1-1; maybe TRBD1 (6 bases). From germline, CDR1 is SGHTS and CDR2 YDEGEE. This CDR3 comprises 17 residues. Trimming took off 3 bases at V and 0 bases at J, with 18 bases between the two ends.

V is TRBV7-2 and J is TRBJ1-2; 9 bases fit TRBD1. V lost 4 bases and J lost 8; bases outside the gene matches: 14. CDR1 and CDR2 (germline): SGHTA, FQGNSA. This CDR3 is built from 16 residues. CDR3 in DNA: TGTGCCAGCAGCTCGACTACACTGGGACAGGGTTGGGGCTACACCTTC. This translates into CASSSTTLGQGWGYTF.

CDR3 region: CAIRGGGTEAFF. The DNA for the CDR3 is TGTGCCATCCGTGGGGGGGGGACTGAAGCTTTCTTT. This chain joins TRBV28 and TRBJ1-1; possible D gene TRBD1, 5 bases. There are 12 residues in the CDR3. Germline V gene lookup returns CDR1 MDHEN and CDR2 SYDVKM. V was trimmed by 10 bases and J by 5 bases, leaving 14 bases between them. The whole variable domain, remainder taken from reference TRBV28 and TRBJ1-1, is DVKVTQSSRYLVKRTGEKVFLECVQDMDHENMFWYRQDPGLGLRLIYFSYDVKMKEKGDIPEGYSVSREKKERFSLILESASTNQTSMYLCAIRGGGTEAFFGQGTRLTVV.

The gene calls are TRBV28 and TRBJ1-6, with unresolved D. The V gene lost 3 bases and the J gene lost 7 bases, with 13 bases spanning the gap. This CDR3 is 15 amino acids long. Germline CDR1 MDHEN, CDR2 SYDVKM. CDR3 nucleotide sequence: TGTGCCAGCAGTTTTGGTGTTTCCAGAAATTCACCCCTCCACTTT. It codes for CASSFGVSRNSPLHF.

The chain recombines TRBV29-1 with TRBJ1-3; D call uncertain. V shed 3 bases and J shed 4 bases, with 10 bases lying between them. CDR1 and CDR2 (germline): SQVTM, ANQGSEA. The CDR3 covers 13 residues. The CDR3 sequence is CSVEWAYGNTIYF. CDR3 nucleotide sequence: TGCAGCGTTGAGTGGGCCTACGGAAACACCATATATTTT.

CDR3 sequence: CAVQAGRGNTEAFF. The CDR3 coding sequence is TGTGCCGTCCAAGCGGGGCGCGGGAACACTGAAGCTTTCTTT. The chain links TRBV10-3 to TRBJ1-1; perhaps TRBD1 as D (5 bases). The V end was cut by 11 bases, the J end by 1 base, with 17 bases between. This CDR3 comprises 14 residues. CDR1 and CDR2 (germline): ENHRY, SYGVKD.

The genes are TRBV19 and TRBJ1-4; 7 bases fit TRBD1. CDR3 length: 14 amino acids. J was trimmed by 5 bases and V by 4 bases; bases with no gene match: 4. Looked up from germline, CDR1 is LNHDA and CDR2 is SQIVND (reference sequence). DNA of the CDR3: TGTGCCAGTAGTAGGACAGGAACAAATGAAAAACTGTTTTTT. This sequence encodes CASSRTGTNEKLFF.

The V call is TRBV6-1, the J call TRBJ2-7; 9 bases match TRBD2. The CDR3 is 15 residues long. The trim removed 2 bases at V and 4 bases at J, leaving 6 bases unmatched. Germline CDR1 MNHNS, CDR2 SASEGT. CDR3 in DNA: TGTGCCAGCAGTGAAAATCTAGCGGGACTTTACGAGCAGTACTTC. Its translation: CASSENLAGLYEQYF.

The chain links TRBV5-4 to TRBJ2-3; 7 nucleotides line up with TRBD2. The V gene's germline CDR1 is SGHNT and CDR2 YYREEE (reference sequence). J was trimmed by 0 bases and V by 5 bases; bases with no gene match: 9. CDR3 length: 16 amino acids. DNA of the CDR3: TGTGCCAGCAGGCCCATGGAGCGGGGTAGCACAGATACGCAGTATTTT. It specifies CASRPMERGSTDTQYF.

The V gene is TRBV5-1, the J gene TRBJ2-1; 7 bases line up with TRBD1. V shed 4 bases and J 10 bases; nucleotides not matched to a gene: 5. Germline V gives CDR1 SGHRS, CDR2 YFSETQ. This CDR3 has 12 residues. The CDR3 reads CASSLGQYEQFF. The CDR3 DNA reads as TGCGCCAGCAGCCTGGGACAGTACGAGCAGTTCTTC.

This sequence joins TRBV7-9 and TRBJ2-1, with a tentative D call TRBD1 (6 bases). CDR3 length: 13 amino acids. Germline CDR1 is SEHNR and CDR2 is FQNEAQ (reference sequence). V shed 5 bases and J shed 6 bases, with 11 bases lying between them. Here the CDR3 DNA reads TGTGCCAGCAGCAGTGGACAGTCCAATGAGCAGTTCTTC. Translated: CASSSGQSNEQFF.

The chain links TRBV28 to TRBJ1-2, with 8 nucleotides matching TRBD1. The CDR3 length is 13 residues. With 8 bases clipped from V and 8 bases from J, the junction kept 10 bases outside the gene matches. The germline V gene encodes CDR1 MDHEN and CDR2 SYDVKM. Written as DNA, the CDR3 is TGTGCCAGCTCCCCTGGACAGGGATACGGCTACACCTTC. It specifies CASSPGQGYGYTF.

The chain has TRBV6-6 and TRBJ2-7, with D unclear. V was cut by 4 bases and J by 6 bases, with 13 bases left in between. CDR3 length: 13 amino acids. The germline V gene encodes CDR1 MNHNY and CDR2 SVGAGI (reference sequence). The CDR3 region has the DNA TGTGCCAGCAGTTCGCAAAGTTCGGTCGAGCAGTACTTC. It translates to CASSSQSSVEQYF.

This clone was counted a single time. The chain recombines TRBV7-2 with TRBJ1-1, with D possibly TRBD1 on 5 matching bases. Trimming removed 5 bases from V and 0 bases from J, with 22 bases in between. CDR3 length: 18 residues. Germline lookup yields CDR1 SGHTA and CDR2 FQGNSA. The CDR3 DNA reads TGTGCCAGCAGCCTCCAGGGCTACGGGGGTGGGATGAACACTGAAGCTTTCTTT. The encoded protein is CASSLQGYGGGMNTEAFF. The whole variable domain, filled in from reference TRBV7-2 and TRBJ1-1, reads GAGVSQSPSNKVTEKGKDVELRCDPISGHTALYWYRQSLGQGLEFLIYFQGNSAPDKSGLPSDRFSAERTGGSVSTLTIQRTQQEDSAVYLCASSLQGYGGGMNTEAFFGQGTRLTVV.

The genes are TRBV6-6 and TRBJ2-3, with 11 bases matching TRBD2. Germline-derived CDR1 and CDR2 are MNHNY and SVGAGI (reference sequence). This CDR3 is built from 15 residues. The V segment lost 4 bases and the J segment 4 bases; nucleotides outside the gene matches: 4. CDR3: CASSLVAGGPDTQYF. Written as DNA, the CDR3 is TGTGCCAGCAGTTTAGTAGCGGGGGGGCCAGATACGCAGTATTTT.

This chain links TRBV4-2 with TRBJ1-4, with D perhaps matching TRBD1 (6 bases). Trimming stripped 0 bases from V and 6 bases from J, with 20 bases between. CDR1 and CDR2 from the germline V gene are LGHNA and YNFKEQ. This CDR3 region has 18 residues. The CDR3 here is CASSQEVVGAKRDEKLFF. CDR3 sequence (DNA): TGTGCCAGCAGCCAAGAGGTTGTGGGGGCCAAACGGGATGAAAAACTGTTTTTT.

This clone is termed medium-sized (0.01 to 0.1%). The V gene is TRBV5-8, the J gene TRBJ1-2; D possibly corresponds to TRBD1 (6 bases). V dropped 7 bases and J dropped 3 bases, with 13 bases sitting between them. This CDR3 comprises 13 residues. Germline V gene lookup returns CDR1 SGHTS and CDR2 YDEGEE. The CDR3 spells CASGRGAYYGYTF. DNA for the CDR3: TGTGCCAGCGGCCGGGGGGCCTACTATGGCTACACCTTC.

The chain combines TRBV5-8 with TRBJ2-3, with TRBD2 matching over 11 bases. Per the germline V gene, CDR1 is SGHTS and CDR2 is YDEGEE. Losses at the gene ends were 5 bases for V and 6 bases for J; bases not matched to a gene: 8. This CDR3 is 15 amino acids long. DNA for the CDR3: TGTGCCAGCAGGGGACTAGCGGTCCGCCGGGATACGCAGTATTTT. It codes for CASRGLAVRRDTQYF.